A single sample is the source of the 28 T cell receptor beta chains below, sequenced in a study of CD8 T cells in ankylosing spondylitis. Via MiXCR, TCRdb re-called the 5' RACE reads, giving one row per CDR3 protein. The table includes some 150,000 distinct CDR3 sequences, roughly 44% detected once. Sequencing used synovial fluid, either unsorted or a sorted T cell fraction (not recorded which). Receptor source: a male donor with ankylosing spondylitis.

The chain has TRBV3-1 and TRBJ2-7; D is unresolved. The CDR3 extends over 13 amino acids. The V and J ends lost 4 bases and 2 bases respectively, with 9 bases between them. In germline, CDR1 is LGHDT, CDR2 YNNKEL (reference sequence). The CDR3 region has the DNA TGTGCCAGCAGCCCGGACGGAGCCTACGAGCAGTACTTC. Protein: CASSPDGAYEQYF.

This clonotype has ten or more counts. The germline gene is not matched at one end of the junction; a read error may be the cause. The rearrangement links TRBV11-2 to TRBJ2-7, with TRBD1 identical over 8 bases. The CDR3 is 13 amino acids. Germline CDR1 reads SGHAT; CDR2 reads FQNNGV. CDR3 loop: CASSSGFGQGVNF. In nucleotides, the CDR3 is TGTGCCAGCAGCTCCGGGTTCGGACAGGGTGTTAACTTC.

The chain recombines TRBV6-2 or TRBV6-3 with TRBJ1-1, with 7 bases that match TRBD1. CDR3 size: 15 residues. The V and J ends lost 2 bases and 1 base, in that order; junction bases with no gene match: 4. The germline gives CDR1 MNHEY, CDR2 SVGEGT. CDR3 DNA sequence: TGTGCCAGCAGTTACCCCCGGACAGGGAACACTGAAGCTTTCTTT. Its translation is CASSYPRTGNTEAFF.

V is TRBV29-1 and J is TRBJ2-5; no clear D. The germline V gene has CDR1 SQVTM and CDR2 ANQGSEA. This CDR3 has 13 amino acids. V lost 3 bases and J lost 0, with 8 bases in between. The DNA of the CDR3 is TGCAGCGTTGAGTTCGGCGACCAAGAGACCCAGTACTTC. Its translation is CSVEFGDQETQYF.

This clonotype was counted only a few times. The chain links TRBV24-1 to TRBJ2-2; D uncertain. CDR1 and CDR2 from the germline V gene are KGHDR and SFDVKD. The CDR3 has 16 residues. The V and J ends lost 8 bases and 0 bases respectively, with 15 bases between them. The CDR3 spells CATNGPLIANTGELFF. Here the CDR3 DNA reads TGTGCCACCAATGGCCCCCTCATAGCGAACACCGGGGAGCTGTTTTTT.

This clonotype was recorded a few times. The rearrangement links TRBV11-1 to TRBJ2-1; 9 nucleotides agree with TRBD1. Germline-derived CDR1 and CDR2 are SGHAT and FQDESV (reference sequence). V lost 5 bases and J lost 3; bases outside the gene matches: 14. This CDR3 region has 18 residues. CDR3 amino acids: CASSPGTGWARDYNEQFF. The CDR3 nucleotides read TGTGCCAGCAGCCCCGGGACAGGGTGGGCACGGGACTACAATGAGCAGTTCTTC.

This clonotype has more than one count but fewer than ten. The DNA for the CDR3 is TGTGCCAGCAGCTTAGGGGGACTAGCGGGATGGAATGAGCAGTTCTTC. It codes for CASSLGGLAGWNEQFF. The chain recombines TRBV7-2 with TRBJ2-1; 13 nucleotides align to TRBD2. J gave up 7 bases and V 1 base, and 4 bases lay outside the gene matches. The CDR3 contains 16 residues. Germline CDR1 reads SGHTA; CDR2 reads FQGNSA.

V is TRBV6-5 and J is TRBJ1-2; TRBD1 matches 9 bases. This CDR3 is 14 amino acids long. Germline V gene sequence: CDR1 MNHEY, CDR2 SVGAGI. V shed 4 bases and J 8 bases; nucleotides not matched to a gene: 8. CDR3 nucleotide sequence: TGTGCCAGCAGTTCCATCGGGACAGGGTTGGGCTACACCTTC. Translation gives CASSSIGTGLGYTF.

This clonotype was recorded a few times. The rearrangement uses TRBV7-8 and TRBJ2-2; a weak D match, TRBD2 (5 bases). Between the trimmed V and J ends, which lost 6 bases and 5 bases, there was a span of 13 bases. This CDR3 spans 14 amino acids. Germline V lookup: CDR1 SGHVS, CDR2 FQNEAQ. CDR3 nucleotide sequence: TGTGCCAGCAGTGATAGGGAGAATACCGGGGAGCTGTTTTTT. Protein product: CASSDRENTGELFF.

This clonotype is large. This rearrangement joins TRBV7-3 to TRBJ2-1, with D uncertain. Deletions cut 5 bases from V and 10 bases from J, with 15 bases between. The length of the CDR3 is 13 residues. Germline V lookup: CDR1 SGHTA, CDR2 FQGTGA. CDR3: CASSTLGPSEQFF. CDR3 coding DNA: TGTGCCAGCAGCACCCTCGGGCCGAGCGAGCAGTTCTTC.

This rearrangement joins TRBV9 to TRBJ2-6; 10 bases agree with TRBD1. J was trimmed by 4 bases and V by 1 base; bases with no gene match: 5. The CDR3 is made up of 17 amino acids. The V gene's germline CDR1 is SGDLS and CDR2 YYNGEE. This chain's CDR3 is CASSVSGTGAGANVLTF. The CDR3 region has the DNA TGTGCCAGCAGCGTAAGTGGGACAGGGGCCGGGGCCAACGTCCTGACTTTC. Variable domain in full (rest from reference TRBV9 and TRBJ2-6): DSGVTQTPKHLITATGQRVTLRCSPRSGDLSVYWYQQSLDQGLQFLIQYYNGEERAKGNILERFSAQQFPDLHSELNLSSLELGDSALYFCASSVSGTGAGANVLTFGAGSRLTVL.

This clonotype was picked up many times. This chain connects TRBV30 to TRBJ2-1; 10 bases line up with TRBD2. V shed 0 bases, J shed 4 bases, and the junction held 3 bases outside the gene matches. Per germline, CDR1 GTSNPN and CDR2 SVGIG (reference sequence). The CDR3 totals 15 residues. The CDR3 protein is CAWSVELAGYNEQFF. The CDR3 bases are TGTGCCTGGAGTGTAGAACTAGCGGGATACAATGAGCAGTTCTTC.

The chain carries TRBV6-1 and TRBJ2-7, with 8 positions matching TRBD2. With V trimmed by 4 bases and J by 1 base, 12 bases remained unmatched. The CDR3 is made up of 17 amino acids. CDR1 is MNHNS, CDR2 SASEGT, per germline. The CDR3 reads CASSVRKLADSSYEQYF. DNA of the CDR3: TGTGCCAGCAGTGTTCGGAAACTAGCGGATTCATCCTACGAGCAGTACTTC.

The chain carries TRBV12-5 and TRBJ2-5, with unresolved D. The length of the CDR3 is 16 residues. CDR1 and CDR2 from the germline V gene are LGHNT and FRNRAP. The V and J ends lost 0 bases and 2 bases respectively, with 13 bases between them. CDR3 in amino acids: CASGLVSGPEQETQYF. In DNA, the CDR3 is TGTGCTAGTGGTTTGGTCTCCGGACCGGAACAAGAGACCCAGTACTTC. Drawing the rest from reference TRBV12-5 and TRBJ2-5, the complete variable domain is DARVTQTPRHKVTEMGQEVTMRCQPILGHNTVFWYRQTMMQGLELLAYFRNRAPLDDSGMPKDRFSAEMPDATLATLKIQPSEPRDSAVYFCASGLVSGPEQETQYFGPGTRLLVL.

This CDR3 reads CASSYPRGASGGAVQDTQYF. The CDR3 DNA is TGTGCCAGCAGCTACCCCCGGGGGGCTAGCGGGGGGGCAGTACAAGATACGCAGTATTTT. V gene TRBV11-1 combines with J gene TRBJ2-3; 12 positions match TRBD2. CDR3 length equals 20 residues. V shed 4 bases and J 5 bases; nucleotides not matched to a gene: 19. From germline, CDR1 is SGHAT and CDR2 FQDESV (reference sequence). The whole variable domain, filled in from reference TRBV11-1 and TRBJ2-3, reads EAEVAQSPRYKITEKSQAVAFWCDPISGHATLYWYRQILGQGPELLVQFQDESVVDDSQLPKDRFSAERLKGVDSTLKIQPAELGDSAMYLCASSYPRGASGGAVQDTQYFGPGTRLTVL.

This clonotype has only one observation. The rearrangement links TRBV12-3 or TRBV12-4 to TRBJ2-1; D unclear. The CDR3 runs to 13 residues. The V gene lost 3 bases and the J gene lost 5 bases, with 8 bases spanning the gap. This CDR3 is CASSFGIDNEQFF. The CDR3, as DNA: TGTGCCAGCAGTTTCGGAATTGACAATGAGCAGTTCTTC.

This clonotype was counted between two and nine times. J is TRBJ1-1 and V is TRBV20-1; TRBD1 might be the D (5 bases). Trimming took off 1 base at V and 1 base at J, with 10 bases between the two ends. The CDR3 length is 14 residues. Looked up from germline, CDR1 is DFQATT and CDR2 is SNEGSKA (reference sequence). CDR3 residues: CSARAPTENTEAFF. CDR3 coding DNA: TGCAGTGCTAGAGCCCCGACAGAGAACACTGAAGCTTTCTTT.

This clonotype has more than one count but fewer than ten. The CDR3 loop reads CASSVAGGPQRHEQYF. In DNA form, the CDR3 reads TGTGCCAGCAGCGTAGCCGGTGGGCCCCAACGACACGAGCAGTACTTC. The rearrangement uses TRBV9 and TRBJ2-7; D is unresolved. Trimming took off 0 bases at V and 5 bases at J, with 18 bases between the two ends. CDR3 length: 16 amino acids. Germline-derived CDR1 and CDR2 are SGDLS and YYNGEE. Complete variable domain (other parts from reference TRBV9 and TRBJ2-7): DSGVTQTPKHLITATGQRVTLRCSPRSGDLSVYWYQQSLDQGLQFLIQYYNGEERAKGNILERFSAQQFPDLHSELNLSSLELGDSALYFCASSVAGGPQRHEQYFGPGTRLTVT.

V and J are TRBV28 and TRBJ2-7; TRBD1 matches 11 bases. Trimming took 2 bases from V and 7 from J; bases not matched to a gene: 7. The CDR3 loop spans 15 amino acids. Germline V gene sequence: CDR1 MDHEN, CDR2 SYDVKM. The CDR3: CASSLRDRGVLEQYF. Here the CDR3 DNA reads TGTGCCAGCAGTTTAAGGGACAGGGGGGTTTTAGAGCAGTACTTC.

The chain joins TRBV7-2 to TRBJ2-7; TRBD1 agrees at 7 bases. V gave up 4 bases and J gave up 6 bases; unmatched junction bases: 12. Germline CDR1 is SGHTA and CDR2 is FQGNSA. The CDR3 is made up of 15 amino acids. CDR3 nucleotide sequence: TGTGCCAGCAGCTGGTCGACAGGGACCCTAGCCGAGCAGTACTTC. Residues: CASSWSTGTLAEQYF.

This chain uses TRBV7-9 with TRBJ2-1; tentatively, D is TRBD1 or TRBD2 (5 bases each). V was cut by 2 bases and J by 2 bases, with 13 bases left in between. CDR3 length: 16 residues. CDR1 is SEHNR and CDR2 is FQNEAQ in the germline V gene (reference sequence). For the CDR3, the DNA is TGTGCCAGCAGCTTATGGTCGGGACCACCCTACAATGAGCAGTTCTTC. Translating gives CASSLWSGPPYNEQFF.

The CDR3 bases are TGTGCCAGCAAGAAGGGAACACTTCACAATGAGCAGTTCTTC. Translating it yields CASKKGTLHNEQFF. The chain carries TRBV27 and TRBJ2-1; D is uncertain. V was trimmed by 7 bases and J by 5 bases, leaving 15 bases between them. CDR3 length: 14 amino acids. Germline CDR1 MNHEY, CDR2 SMNVEV (reference sequence).

The chain combines TRBV10-3 with TRBJ2-1, with D possibly TRBD2 on 6 matching bases. This CDR3 comprises 11 residues. Germline V gene lookup returns CDR1 ENHRY and CDR2 SYGVKD. V was clipped by 8 bases and J by 8 bases, with 10 bases between them. CDR3 nucleotides: TGTGCCATCGGGCAGCGGGATGAGCAGTTCTTC. It is translated as CAIGQRDEQFF.

This clonotype was picked up one time. The chain recombines TRBV4-2 with TRBJ2-3; D is uncertain. Between the trimmed V and J ends, which lost 4 bases and 4 bases, there was a span of 12 bases. In germline, CDR1 is LGHNA, CDR2 YNFKEQ. The CDR3 totals 14 residues. The CDR3 here is CASSPVGSADTQYF. The CDR3 DNA reads as TGTGCCAGCAGCCCAGTGGGGTCGGCAGATACGCAGTATTTT.

The J gene is TRBJ2-1, the V gene TRBV18; possibly TRBD1 for D (7 bases). This CDR3 contains 19 residues. Germline values: CDR1 KGHSH, CDR2 LQKENI. The germline V and J ends were trimmed by 1 base and 7 bases, with 26 bases remaining between them. The chain's CDR3 is CASSPLGPGGGLSGNEQFF. The DNA for the CDR3 is TGTGCCAGCTCACCACTGGGTCCCGGAGGGGGCCTGTCGGGGAATGAGCAGTTCTTC.

This clonotype was picked up many times. The J gene is TRBJ2-7, the V gene TRBV7-8; 10 bases align to TRBD1. The CDR3 runs to 16 residues. Germline V gene lookup returns CDR1 SGHVS and CDR2 FQNEAQ. V gave up 1 base and J gave up 2 bases; unmatched junction bases: 5. The CDR3 region is CASSLGLGTGAYEQYF. The DNA of the CDR3 is TGTGCCAGCAGCTTAGGGCTTGGGACAGGGGCCTACGAGCAGTACTTC.

The genes are TRBV4-1 and TRBJ2-1, with D maybe TRBD2 (6 bases). V was clipped by 0 bases and J by 8 bases, with 8 bases between them. This CDR3 has 13 residues. The germline V gene encodes CDR1 MGHRA and CDR2 YSYEKL. DNA of the CDR3: TGCGCCAGCAGCCAAGAGGAGGGGTATGAGCAGTTCTTC. It specifies CASSQEEGYEQFF.

J is TRBJ1-1 and V is TRBV6-5; unclear D gene. The CDR3 runs 15 residues. V was pared by 1 base and J by 1 base, with 10 bases between. Germline V gene sequence: CDR1 MNHEY, CDR2 SVGAGI. The CDR3 sequence is CASSYLRTENTEAFF. The CDR3 coding sequence is TGTGCCAGCAGTTACTTGCGGACGGAGAACACTGAAGCTTTCTTT.